The sequence of this TCR beta chain was determined in a study of T cell responses to AZD1222 COVID-19 vaccine. Study information: Second doses at about 4 or about 12 weeks were pooled.

V was clipped by 4 bases and J by 7 bases; unmatched bases: 4. Germline CDR1 is SGHDT and CDR2 is YYEEEE. This CDR3 is 14 amino acids long. Produced via immunoSEQ multiplex PCR; TCRdb's table is partial and in-frame only. This sample carries more than 85,000 clones, 86% of them seen once, and the ten largest clones take 5%. Material: peripheral blood, obtained on day 0 of AZD1222 vaccination. The chain is built from TRBV5-6 and TRBJ2-1, with 11 bases identical to TRBD2. This clonotype was obtained from an adult in good health. CDR3 residues: CASSPLAGENEQFF. DNA for the CDR3: TGTGCCAGCAGCCCACTAGCGGGGGAGAATGAGCAGTTCTTC.